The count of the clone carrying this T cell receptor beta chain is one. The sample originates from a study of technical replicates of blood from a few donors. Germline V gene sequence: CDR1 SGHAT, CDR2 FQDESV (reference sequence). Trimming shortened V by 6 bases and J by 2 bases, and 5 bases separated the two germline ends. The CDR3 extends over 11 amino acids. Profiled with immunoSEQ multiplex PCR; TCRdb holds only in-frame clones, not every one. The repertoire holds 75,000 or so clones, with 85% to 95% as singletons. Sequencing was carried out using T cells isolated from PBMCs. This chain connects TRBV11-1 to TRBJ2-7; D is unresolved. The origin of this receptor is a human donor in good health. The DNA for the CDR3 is TGTGCCAGCAGTTCTGCCTACGAGCAGTACTTC. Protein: CASSSAYEQYF.